A selection of T cell receptor beta chains follows, all from one sample in a study of molecular identifiers for immune sequencing clone quantification. TCRdb independently ran MiXCR on the PCR reads; one entry per CDR3 protein. The sample includes about 640,000 distinct CDR3 sequences, roughly 21% of them seen just once. The sample was naive CD8+ T cells from blood, with Jurkat cell RNA spiked in. The receptors derive from a human donor in good health. Some libraries in this study had Jurkat cell RNA spiked in. The CDR3 runs from the conserved cysteine through the conserved F or W. D genes are given only for firm matches. A clone size is listed for some rows: how often the clone was seen (once, few, many), or a class if it is expanded.

>NA|TRBV4-1|many|TRBJ1-1
CASSQTGIGDTEAFF
TGCGCCAGCAGCCAGACAGGTATTGGCGACACTGAAGCTTTCTTT
>NA|TRBV7-2|few|TRBJ2-2
CASSLVGPGSGELFF
TGTGCCAGCAGCTTAGTAGGGCCAGGGTCCGGGGAGCTGTTTTTT
>NA|TRBV7-2|many|TRBJ1-5
CASSLVPRASNQPQHF
TGTGCCAGCAGCTTAGTTCCCAGGGCTAGCAATCAGCCCCAGCATTTT
>NA|TRBV7-9|many|TRBJ2-5
CASSPNTGGRETQYF
TGTGCCAGCAGCCCAAACACCGGAGGTCGGGAGACCCAGTACTTC
>NA|TRBV6-6|NA|TRBJ2-3
CASSYSWETETLYF
TGTGCCAGCAGTTACTCCTGGGAGACAGAGACGCTGTATTTT
>NA|TRBV18|many|TRBJ2-3
CASSPQTGQHDSSTDTQYF
TGTGCCAGCTCACCACAAACGGGACAACACGATTCTAGCACAGATACGCAGTATTTT
>NA|TRBV6-6|many|TRBJ2-4
CASSFDWPSSKKGDIQYF
TGTGCCAGCAGTTTTGACTGGCCTAGCTCCAAAAAGGGGGACATTCAGTACTTC
>TRBD2|TRBV27|NA|TRBJ2-1
CASSPSGTVNGQFF
TGTGCCAGCAGTCCAAGCGGGACCGTCAATGGGCAGTTCTTC
>NA|TRBV20-1|many|TRBJ1-4
CSARDRGVSNEKLFF
TGCAGTGCTAGAGACAGGGGAGTATCGAATGAAAAACTGTTTTTT
>NA|TRBV24-1|many|TRBJ1-5
CATSDLNQPQHF
TGTGCCACCAGTGACCTAAATCAGCCCCAGCATTTT
>TRBD1|TRBV19|many|TRBJ1-5
CASSMGDRLSNQPQHF
TGTGCCAGTAGTATGGGGGACAGACTTAGCAATCAGCCCCAGCATTTT
>TRBD2|TRBV9|few|TRBJ2-3
CASSVGGGGAPDTQYF
TGTGCCAGCAGCGTAGGGGGCGGGGGGGCCCCAGATACGCAGTATTTT
>NA|TRBV6-5|many|TRBJ1-1
CASSYLPSTNTEAFF
TGTGCCAGCAGTTACCTGCCGTCAACCAACACTGAAGCTTTCTTT
>TRBD1|TRBV27|few|TRBJ2-2
CASSFPDRVGTGELFF
TGTGCCAGCAGTTTCCCCGACAGGGTGGGCACCGGGGAGCTGTTTTTT
>NA|TRBV4-2|NA|TRBJ2-7
CASSQGVLSSYEQYF
TGTGCCAGCAGCCAAGGGGTTTTGAGCTCCTACGAGCAGTACTTC
>NA|TRBV4-3|many|TRBJ1-1
CASSQIPNTEAFF
TGCGCCAGCAGCCAAATTCCCAACACTGAAGCTTTCTTT
>TRBD2|TRBV11-2|NA|TRBJ2-7
CASSFGAGEYEQYF
TGTGCCAGCAGCTTCGGTGCGGGAGAATACGAGCAGTACTTC
>NA|TRBV20-1|few|TRBJ2-7
CSARDLFGSYEQYF
TGCAGTGCTAGAGATTTGTTCGGCTCCTACGAGCAGTACTTC